What follows describes a single T cell receptor beta chain. Its antigen is still unknown. Investigators separated out CD4+ T cells once around eleven days of culture had passed. Vaccine recipients had no previous SARS-CoV-2 infection; their nucleocapsid antibodies were negative. These data are taken from a study of vaccination effects on CD4 cells after COVID-19. Overall study context: Vaccine administered to participants consisted of two doses of either BNT162b2 or mRNA-1273.

This CDR3 is 14 amino acids long. In germline, CDR1 is SGHVS, CDR2 FQNEAQ. V lost 2 bases to trimming and J lost 6 bases; unmatched junction nucleotides: 2. Some clones are missing from TCRdb's copy, which holds only in-frame ones; the method was immunoSEQ multiplex PCR. The sample consists of some 50,000 clones, 55% to 75% of them appearing once. Points from the study as a whole: After vaccination of healthy people, only 1 of 255 vaccine-induced clones cross-reacted with common cold coronaviruses. Pronounced clonal contraction occurred in clones induced by infection and by vaccine late after vaccination.

The rearrangement uses TRBV7-8 and TRBJ2-2; 8 bases fit TRBD2. This sequence was found in a human donor who received a COVID-19 vaccine. The material sequenced was CD4+ T cells from PBMCs cultured without peptide, taken before COVID-19 vaccination. CDR3 region: CASSLTREAGELFF. The CDR3 nucleotides read TGTGCCAGCAGCTTAACGCGGGAGGCCGGGGAGCTGTTTTTT. The whole variable domain, filled in from reference TRBV7-8 and TRBJ2-2, reads GAGVSQSPRYKVAKRGQDVALRCDPISGHVSLFWYQQALGQGPEFLTYFQNEAQLDKSGLPSDRFFAERPEGSVSTLKIQRTQQEDSAVYLCASSLTREAGELFFGEGSRLTVL.